Included here is one T cell receptor beta chain sequence, with context. As yet, its antigen is unknown. Cells sorted as Tregs were CD4+, CD25+ and CD127-/low. Whole-study results and caveats: Tumor Tregs overlapped most with tumor, then blood, naive CD4+ cells.

J lost 5 bases, V lost 6 bases, and 4 bases had no gene match. The CDR3 sequence is 12 residues long. Per the germline V gene, CDR1 is DFQATT and CDR2 is SNEGSKA (reference sequence). Constant-region reverse primers amplified full-length variable regions, followed by semi-nested Nested Universal Primer A PCR. TCRdb called the 5' RACE reads again in MiXCR, with one record for every CDR3 protein. The sample has about 55,000 distinct CDR3 sequences; about 20% are singletons. V gene TRBV20-1 combines with J gene TRBJ1-2, with 9 nucleotides matching TRBD1. Sequenced material: tumor-infiltrating Tregs sorted from the breast tumor. This clonotype was sampled from a female donor with breast cancer. This chain's CDR3 is CSAYGTGYGYTF. DNA for the CDR3: TGCAGTGCGTATGGGACAGGGTATGGCTACACCTTC.